The 7 T cell receptor beta chains listed next were all sequenced from one sample in a study of vaccination and CD4 T cells after COVID-19. No antigen is known for these receptors. With the Oncomine TCR Beta short-read assay, DNA from cultured CD4+ T cells was sequenced. TCRdb itself ran the PCR reads through MiXCR, one entry per CDR3 protein. The sample yields 15,000 to 20,000 distinct CDR3 sequences, under 70% seen once. Stated treatment: approximately 9-day PBMC culture with coronavirus spike peptide pools or control peptides (ViraFEST assay). Sample: CD4+ T cells from blood, cultured in vitro. These receptors all come from a human donor who had recovered from COVID-19.

The CDR3 coding sequence is TGTGCCAGCAGCTCCCGGGGACTAGCGGGAGGGCCCCAGACCCAGTACTTC. Protein: CASSSRGLAGGPQTQYF. J is TRBJ2-5 and V is TRBV7-2, with 16 bases aligning to TRBD2. The trim removed 4 bases at V and 6 bases at J, leaving 8 bases unmatched. The CDR3 length is 17 residues. Germline V gene data show CDR1 as SGHTA and CDR2 as FQGNSA.

The rearrangement joins TRBV6-1 to TRBJ1-1, with 12 bases that match TRBD1. CDR3 size: 15 residues. CDR1 MNHNS and CDR2 SASEGT come from the germline V gene. J was trimmed by 8 bases and V by 5 bases; bases with no gene match: 9. CDR3 residues: CASSSNPGQGAEAFF. DNA of the CDR3: TGTGCCAGCAGTAGCAATCCGGGACAGGGGGCGGAAGCTTTCTTT.

The chain uses TRBV27 and TRBJ1-1, with no clear D. Germline V gene lookup returns CDR1 MNHEY and CDR2 SMNVEV (reference sequence). The length of the CDR3 is 11 residues. V dropped 6 bases and J dropped 5 bases, with 7 bases sitting between them. The CDR3 protein is CASSRWTEAFF. The CDR3 DNA is TGTGCCAGCAGCCGTTGGACTGAAGCTTTCTTT.

This chain uses TRBV3-1 with TRBJ2-4, with TRBD2 identical over 14 bases. The V and J ends lost 2 bases and 9 bases, in that order; junction bases with no gene match: 9. This CDR3 is built from 17 residues. Germline loops: CDR1 LGHDT, CDR2 YNNKEL (reference sequence). The CDR3: CASSQYGTSGSLGIQYF. The CDR3 bases are TGTGCCAGCAGCCAATACGGGACTAGCGGGAGTCTAGGCATTCAGTACTTC. The variable domain in full, completed from reference TRBV3-1 and TRBJ2-4, reads DTAVSQTPKYLVTQMGNDKSIKCEQNLGHDTMYWYKQDSKKFLKIMFSYNNKELIINETVPNRFSPKSPDKAHLNLHINSLELGDSAVYFCASSQYGTSGSLGIQYFGAGTRLSVL.

This clonotype appeared a few times. The V gene is TRBV7-9, the J gene TRBJ1-3; possible D gene TRBD1, 5 bases. This CDR3 has 15 amino acids. Germline V gene sequence: CDR1 SEHNR, CDR2 FQNEAQ (reference sequence). Trimming removed 5 bases from V and 0 bases from J, with 11 bases in between. The CDR3 sequence is CASSGGAASGNTIYF. In DNA form, the CDR3 reads TGTGCCAGCAGCGGAGGGGCTGCCTCTGGAAACACCATATATTTT.

This chain connects TRBV10-1 to TRBJ2-5, with TRBD2 matching over 7 bases. Per the germline V gene, CDR1 is WNHNN and CDR2 is SYGVQD (reference sequence). V dropped 8 bases and J dropped 1; count of bases not matched to a gene: 1. CDR3 length equals 12 residues. The CDR3: CASGRGQETQYF. The CDR3 DNA reads as TGCGCCAGCGGGAGGGGCCAAGAGACCCAGTACTTC.

The J gene is TRBJ1-2, the V gene TRBV19, with 7 bases fitting TRBD1. Trimming at V came to 6 bases and at J to 3 bases, leaving 7 bases not matched to a gene. This CDR3 has 14 residues. Germline V gene sequence: CDR1 LNHDA, CDR2 SQIVND (reference sequence). CDR3 nucleotide sequence: TGTGCCAGTAGACGGACAGGCCCCTACTATGGCTACACCTTC. As protein: CASRRTGPYYGYTF.